The 19 T cell receptor beta chains below were found in one sample sequenced in a study of a mutant IDH1 vaccine in newly diagnosed glioma. The antigens these receptors bind are not known. The method was immunoSEQ multiplex PCR; TCRdb's version includes in-frame clones alone and lacks a portion of them. The profile shows around 120,000 clones, roughly 75% of them singletons. Time point indicated: week 11, during vaccination. What each vaccine dose contained was 300 ug of mutant IDH1 20-mer peptide, accompanied by topical imiquimod. Sequencing used PBMCs, obtained from a glioma patient whose treatment included an IDH1 peptide vaccine. These receptor sequences come from a man aged 40-49 years with glioma.

V gene TRBV15 combines with J gene TRBJ2-1, with 11 bases identical to TRBD1. The CDR3 loop spans 15 amino acids. Trimming removed 5 bases from V and 9 bases from J; junction bases left unmatched: 9. The germline CDR1 and CDR2 sequences are LNHNV and YYDKDF (reference sequence). CDR3 sequence: CATSGDRGFASEQFF. Written as DNA, the CDR3 is TGTGCCACCAGCGGGGACAGGGGGTTTGCGAGTGAGCAGTTCTTC.

The V and J genes are TRBV14 and TRBJ2-3; 7 bases line up with TRBD2. Germline CDR1 is SGHDN and CDR2 is FVKESK. The CDR3 sequence is 14 residues long. The junction had 9 bases not matched to a gene; V was cut back by 0 bases and J by 12 bases. CDR3 DNA sequence: TGTGCCAGCAGCCAAGATTTGGGGGGGAAGGGCCAGTATTTT. Amino acid sequence: CASSQDLGGKGQYF.

V usage is TRBV7-9 and J usage is TRBJ2-5; TRBD1 matches 9 bases. Germline-derived CDR1 and CDR2 are SEHNR and FQNEAQ (reference sequence). The CDR3 spans 14 residues. The V and J ends lost 5 bases and 5 bases, in that order; junction bases with no gene match: 6. The CDR3 sequence: CASSQGQGKETQYF. DNA of the CDR3: TGTGCCAGCAGCCAGGGACAGGGAAAGGAGACCCAGTACTTC.

This clone was seen a handful of times. This chain joins TRBV9 and TRBJ1-1; 7 bases match TRBD1. The germline CDR1 and CDR2 sequences are SGDLS and YYNGEE. The V gene end was trimmed by 4 bases and the J gene end by 0 bases; junction bases not matched to a gene: 9. There are 16 residues in the CDR3. The CDR3 sequence: CASSPRQGMMNTEAFF. The CDR3 nucleotides read TGTGCCAGCAGCCCCCGACAGGGAATGATGAACACTGAAGCTTTCTTT.

The J gene is TRBJ2-3, the V gene TRBV5-1; possibly TRBD1 or TRBD2 for D (5 bases each). CDR1 and CDR2 (germline): SGHRS, YFSETQ. Trimming pared 3 bases from V and 6 bases from J, leaving 5 bases between. There are 11 residues in the CDR3. Written as DNA, the CDR3 is TGCGCCAGCAGCTGGGGGGATACGCAGTATTTT. Translating it yields CASSWGDTQYF.

The chain employs TRBV4-3 and TRBJ1-2, with D perhaps TRBD1 (6 bases). Trimming stripped 2 bases from V and 8 bases from J, with 18 bases between. Germline V gene data show CDR1 as LGHNA and CDR2 as YSLEER. The CDR3 is 15 residues long. CDR3 protein: CASSQFPQQGRGYTF. CDR3 coding DNA: TGCGCCAGCAGCCAATTCCCCCAACAGGGCCGGGGCTACACCTTC.

The V call is TRBV28, the J call TRBJ1-5; D is ambiguous. CDR3 length: 15 residues. Looked up from germline, CDR1 is MDHEN and CDR2 is SYDVKM. Trimming left V 2 bases short and J 0 bases short, with 8 bases between. CDR3 loop: CASSLTAGSNQPQHF. The CDR3 DNA follows: TGTGCCAGCAGTTTAACGGCAGGTAGCAATCAGCCCCAGCATTTT.

This chain links TRBV6-5 with TRBJ1-2, with D uncertain. Trimming removed 5 bases from V and 8 bases from J, with 15 bases in between. Germline CDR1 reads MNHEY; CDR2 reads SVGAGI. CDR3 size: 13 residues. CDR3 in DNA: TGTGCCAGCAGTGAAGCGGGGAGTTGGGGCTACACCTTC. Amino acid sequence: CASSEAGSWGYTF.

This sequence joins TRBV6-1 and TRBJ1-1, with 7 bases fitting TRBD1. Germline assignment: CDR1 MNHNS and CDR2 SASEGT. V lost 7 bases to trimming and J lost 1 base; unmatched junction nucleotides: 6. CDR3 length: 14 amino acids. CDR3 bases: TGTGCCAGCATCAGGGGGGGCCCGAACACTGAAGCTTTCTTT. Translation: CASIRGGPNTEAFF.

This sequence joins TRBV9 and TRBJ2-7; TRBD1 matches at 7 bases. The trim removed 0 bases at V and 3 bases at J, leaving 3 bases unmatched. CDR3 length: 14 residues. Per germline, CDR1 SGDLS and CDR2 YYNGEE. The CDR3 DNA is TGTGCCAGCAGCGTAGCGGCAGGGGGCTACGAGCAGTACTTC. This gives the protein CASSVAAGGYEQYF.

This clone appeared a few times. The chain employs TRBV7-2 and TRBJ1-6, with TRBD1 identical over 8 bases. After removal of 6 bases from V and 9 bases from J, the junction contained 10 bases not matched to a gene. Per germline, CDR1 SGHTA and CDR2 FQGNSA. There are 15 residues in the CDR3. In DNA, the CDR3 is TGTGCCAGCAGTCCAGGGGGCAATTGGGGTTCACCCCTCCACTTT. This gives the protein CASSPGGNWGSPLHF.

This clone occurred a few times. The V call is TRBV6-1, the J call TRBJ1-2, with D tentatively TRBD1 (6 bases). Trimming removed 3 bases from V and 4 bases from J, with 9 bases in between. CDR1 MNHNS and CDR2 SASEGT come from the germline V gene. The CDR3 covers 13 residues. CDR3 sequence: CASSDPDSYGYTF. Here the CDR3 DNA reads TGTGCCAGCAGTGACCCGGACAGCTATGGCTACACCTTC.

This clone was found once. V gene TRBV4-1 combines with J gene TRBJ2-1, with 9 positions matching TRBD2. The CDR3 contains 19 residues. In germline, CDR1 is MGHRA, CDR2 YSYEKL. With V trimmed by 0 bases and J by 7 bases, 16 bases remained unmatched. Here the CDR3 DNA reads TGCGCCAGCAGCCAAGATGGCGGGGGGGCACCTTTAGAACTAAATGAGCAGTTCTTC. This codes for CASSQDGGGAPLELNEQFF.

The CDR3 DNA sequence: TGTGCCAGCAGCGCACCGGGACGATCTAACTATGGCTACACCTTC. The encoded protein is CASSAPGRSNYGYTF. The chain combines TRBV5-6 with TRBJ1-2; tentatively, D is TRBD1 (5 bases). The ends were cut back, 4 bases at V and 0 bases at J, with 13 bases in the middle. Germline V CDR1 and CDR2: SGHDT, YYEEEE. CDR3 size: 15 residues.

The chain combines TRBV11-2 with TRBJ2-2; no firm D call. Per germline, CDR1 SGHAT and CDR2 FQNNGV. Trimming took 5 bases from V and 8 from J, leaving 21 bases between them. The CDR3 extends over 16 amino acids. CDR3 sequence (DNA): TGTGCCAGCAGCCTGAACTTGGGCTCCTTTGAGGGGGAGCTGTTTTTT. Amino acids: CASSLNLGSFEGELFF.

This clone has only a few counts. The V and J genes are TRBV4-2 and TRBJ1-5; the match to TRBD1 covers 12 bases. With V trimmed by 0 bases and J by 8 bases, 8 bases remained unmatched. Looked up from germline, CDR1 is LGHNA and CDR2 is YNFKEQ. The length of the CDR3 is 17 residues. CDR3 amino acids: CASSQEPLGTGGKPQHF. DNA for the CDR3: TGTGCCAGCAGCCAAGAGCCTTTGGGGACAGGGGGCAAGCCCCAGCATTTT.

The chain carries TRBV11-2 and TRBJ1-1, with unresolved D. V lost 2 bases, J lost 8 bases, and 18 bases lay in between. This CDR3 region has 15 residues. From germline, CDR1 is SGHAT and CDR2 FQNNGV. CDR3 sequence reads: CASSLFQAQAYEAFF. In DNA form, the CDR3 reads TGTGCCAGCAGCTTATTCCAGGCCCAGGCTTACGAAGCTTTCTTT.

This clone was seen only once. The sample has other DNA sequences that encode this CDR3 too. V and J are TRBV25-1 and TRBJ1-6; TRBD1 matches 8 bases. This CDR3 region has 16 residues. CDR1 is MGHDK, CDR2 SYGVNS, per germline. V was pared by 4 bases and J by 6 bases, with 8 bases of the junction left unmatched. CDR3 in DNA: TGTGCCAGCAGTGGTACCCAGGGGGCAGGTAATTCACCCCTCCACTTT. It translates to CASSGTQGAGNSPLHF.

The chain joins TRBV19 to TRBJ2-7; TRBD1 or TRBD2 may be the D gene (5 bases each). V was trimmed by 2 bases and J by 4 bases, leaving 15 bases between them. CDR3 size: 15 residues. Germline V gives CDR1 LNHDA, CDR2 SQIVND (reference sequence). The CDR3 spells CASSIKGPGPYEQYF. In DNA form, the CDR3 reads TGTGCCAGTAGTATAAAAGGGCCGGGACCTTACGAGCAGTACTTC. The whole variable domain, remainder taken from reference TRBV19 and TRBJ2-7, is DGGITQSPKYLFRKEGQNVTLSCEQNLNHDAMYWYRQDPGQGLRLIYYSQIVNDFQKGDIAEGYSVSREKKESFPLTVTSAQKNPTAFYLCASSIKGPGPYEQYFGPGTRLTVT.